Sequencing of this T cell receptor beta chain was carried out in a study of blood T cell repertoires in COVID-19 (dated by TCRdb to about 2020). At the level of the whole study: Collaborator samples came from the United States, Italy and Spain and covered acute and convalescent phases of COVID-19. The prospective study material was composed of cDNA or gDNA derived from T cells, B-cell-depleted T cells, or PBMCs. Deeply sampled blood TCRbeta repertoires from subjects exposed to, actively infected with, or recovered from COVID-19 were included in the dataset. A freely available public database, intended as a resource for researchers studying the immune response to SARS-CoV-2, is where the repertoires were released. Samples came from the ongoing ImmuneRACE study (first 160 participants) plus 1,254 subjects from 6 global collaborators. Nearly every sample came with metadata listing a de-identified subject ID, COVID-19 status, age in years and sex. HLA class I and class II types, where available, came from metadata supplied by the sample provider rather than from assay-based typing.

TCRbeta CDR3 regions were amplified from genomic DNA by means of the immunoSEQ Assay, a bias-controlled multiplex PCR. On the study's bioinformatics: Nucleated cell counts per sample were estimated from amplification of reference gene primers within the assay. Sequence reads were collapsed and filtered to measure the absolute abundance of every unique TCRbeta CDR3 rearrangement. Productive Simpson clonality was computed per sample as the square root of Simpson's diversity index over productive rearrangements. The immuneACCESS repertoire file appears here via TCRdb, limited to in-frame rearrangements. These files lack a portion of the clones; in checked studies, under half of the deficit traces to unresolved V genes, and the cause of the others is not known. That table gives V, J and clone size, and the DNA gave D and trimming. In this sample the table shows some 350,000 clones, about 90% of which occur a single time. About 7% of the sample is held by the ten biggest clonotypes.

V is reduced by 2 bases and J by 5 bases, leaving a spacing of 15 bases between them. Reading from cysteine to phenylalanine, the CDR3 counts 15 amino acids. Only the CDR3 DNA stays, 45 bases, in frame from base 1. The germline V gene (reference sequence) specifies SGHAT as CDR1 and FQDESV as CDR2. Collaborating institutions collected whole blood in K2EDTA tubes following their own protocols. For TCRbeta analysis, collaborators shipped samples in one of three forms: frozen whole blood, isolated PBMCs, or DNA extracted from either of those sample types. This clone was recorded once. The clone's antigen remains unknown. The sample holds no much larger clone one base away, and base qualities are not on file. What the work shows at the level of the full study, not this receptor alone: How much clinical and demographic metadata was included differed by source and by participant, and the metadata was provided uncurated.

Sequencing was performed on peripheral blood. The clonotype comes from a man aged 18 to 29 with active or convalescent COVID-19. The V gene is TRBV11-1 and the J gene is TRBJ2-5; the D gene is perhaps TRBD1, on 5 matching bases. CDR3 region: CASSLRAGFSETQYF. The sequence in DNA is TGTGCCAGCAGCTTAAGAGCAGGGTTTTCGGAGACCCAGTACTTC.